The 18 T cell receptor beta chains below come from one sample, sequenced in a study of OX40 agonist ivuxolimab in advanced cancers. Here immunoSEQ multiplex PCR was the method, and the copy in TCRdb shows in-frame clones only, minus some. The sample lists fewer than 30,000 clones, 70% to 90% seen once, with about a quarter in the top ten. Source: CD4+ or CD8+ T cells sorted from blood, taken in a trial of the OX40 agonist ivuxolimab. The receptor set was obtained from an adult with an advanced solid tumor such as melanoma, head and neck, liver or kidney cancer.

The chain couples TRBV5-4 to TRBJ1-1; a weak D match, TRBD1 (6 bases). The V end was cut by 4 bases, the J end by 7 bases, with 17 bases between. The CDR3 consists of 14 residues. In germline, CDR1 is SGHNT, CDR2 YYREEE (reference sequence). The CDR3 bases are TGTGCCAGCAGCACGGGACACCTAGAGGGTGAAGCTTTCTTT. Translating gives CASSTGHLEGEAFF.

The chain combines TRBV7-3 with TRBJ1-1; possible D gene TRBD1, 5 bases. The CDR3 contains 15 residues. Germline V gene data show CDR1 as SGHTA and CDR2 as FQGTGA. Between the trimmed V and J ends, which lost 0 bases and 1 base, there was a span of 9 bases. As DNA, the CDR3 is TGTGCCAGCAGCTTAACAAGGGGATCGAACACTGAAGCTTTCTTT. Translation: CASSLTRGSNTEAFF.

This clone was picked up a small number of times. In DNA, the CDR3 is TGCGCCAGCAGTCAATCGAGGGACACGGCTTCTTACTATAATTCACCCCTCCACTTT. It translates to CASSQSRDTASYYNSPLHF. The chain employs TRBV23-1 and TRBJ1-6, with TRBD1 as a possible D gene (6 bases). TRBV23-1 is annotated as an ORF whose role is uncertain. The CDR3 has 19 amino acids. Trimming stripped 0 bases from V and 3 bases from J, with 18 bases between.

This rearrangement joins TRBV28 to TRBJ1-3; no clear D gene. Germline CDR1 is MDHEN and CDR2 is SYDVKM. Trimming removed 2 bases from V and 0 bases from J, with 5 bases in between. The length of the CDR3 is 14 residues. CDR3 loop: CASSLLGSGNTIYF. In DNA, the CDR3 is TGTGCCAGCAGTTTACTGGGCTCTGGAAACACCATATATTTT.

V usage is TRBV5-8 and J usage is TRBJ2-3; D possibly corresponds to TRBD2 (5 bases). V was trimmed by 0 bases and J by 2 bases, leaving 16 bases between them. Germline V gene sequence: CDR1 SGHTS, CDR2 YDEGEE. The length of the CDR3 is 17 residues. CDR3 loop: CASSLELALPNTDTQYF. CDR3 nucleotide sequence: TGTGCCAGCAGCTTGGAGCTAGCCCTACCAAACACAGATACGCAGTATTTT.

The chain recombines TRBV7-9 with TRBJ2-7, with D unclear. The CDR3 sequence is 13 residues long. Deletions cut 5 bases from V and 4 bases from J, with 12 bases between. Germline V gives CDR1 SEHNR, CDR2 FQNEAQ (reference sequence). CDR3 sequence (DNA): TGTGCCAGCAGCCACGGATACACGTACGAGCAGTACTTC. Translating it yields CASSHGYTYEQYF. The full variable domain, its missing parts supplied by reference TRBV7-9 and TRBJ2-7, is DTGVSQNPRHKITKRGQNVTFRCDPISEHNRLYWYRQTLGQGPEFLTYFQNEAQLEKSRLLSDRFSAERPKGSFSTLEIQRTEQGDSAMYLCASSHGYTYEQYFGPGTRLTVT.

The rearrangement links TRBV9 to TRBJ1-1; 7 bases agree with TRBD1. The length of the CDR3 is 14 residues. From germline, CDR1 is SGDLS and CDR2 YYNGEE. V shed 3 bases, J shed 4 bases, and the junction held 6 bases outside the gene matches. CDR3 nucleotides: TGTGCCAGCAGCGCCTCAACAGGGGCCACTGAAGCTTTCTTT. It translates to CASSASTGATEAFF.

This clone was seen more than once but under ten times. V usage is TRBV5-8 and J usage is TRBJ2-1, with 10 bases fitting TRBD1. The CDR3 spans 16 residues. V trimming: 4 bases; J trimming: 7 bases; junction bases outside the gene matches: 11. CDR1 SGHTS and CDR2 YDEGEE come from the germline V gene. The CDR3 here is CASSGGTGVSANEQFF. The CDR3 DNA reads TGTGCCAGCAGCGGCGGGACAGGGGTTTCTGCGAATGAGCAGTTCTTC.

V and J are TRBV11-3 and TRBJ2-7, with D hard to call. With 1 base removed from V and 5 bases from J, the gap between germline ends came to 12 bases. This CDR3 has 14 residues. The germline V gene encodes CDR1 SGHNT and CDR2 YENEEA. The DNA for the CDR3 is TGTGCCAGCAGCTTAGCTATATTGGGGAACGAGCAGTACTTC. Residues: CASSLAILGNEQYF.

The chain couples TRBV7-6 to TRBJ2-5, with 7 nucleotides matching TRBD1. The CDR3 consists of 12 residues. CDR1 is SGHVS and CDR2 is FNYEAQ in the germline V gene. Unmatched junction bases numbered 9, after V lost 8 bases and J lost 9 bases. CDR3 amino acids: CASRRVQGAQYF. Here the CDR3 DNA reads TGTGCCAGCCGCAGGGTCCAGGGGGCCCAGTACTTC.

The CDR3 DNA is TGTGCCAGCAGACCAAACCAGGCCTACGAGCAGTACTTC. The encoded protein is CASRPNQAYEQYF. The chain joins TRBV7-2 to TRBJ2-7, with D unresolved. Trimming pared 6 bases from V and 2 bases from J, leaving 11 bases between. CDR3 size: 13 residues. CDR1 and CDR2 (germline): SGHTA, FQGNSA.

The chain links TRBV6-5 to TRBJ2-5, with D unresolved. Trimming stripped 0 bases from V and 5 bases from J, with 10 bases between. The germline V gene encodes CDR1 MNHEY and CDR2 SVGAGI. This CDR3 comprises 14 residues. The CDR3 spells CASSYSREGETQYF. The CDR3 DNA is TGTGCCAGCAGTTACTCTAGGGAAGGGGAGACCCAGTACTTC.

This chain connects TRBV9 to TRBJ1-2, with a weak D call TRBD1 (5 bases). Germline V CDR1 and CDR2: SGDLS, YYNGEE. This CDR3 contains 16 residues. Deletions cut 4 bases from V and 2 bases from J, with 18 bases between. The CDR3 bases are TGTGCCAGCAGCCCCCCGCTGTGGGGCTCCAACTATGGCTACACCTTC. It yields the protein CASSPPLWGSNYGYTF.

This clone was observed a single time. V is TRBV7-9 and J is TRBJ1-2; TRBD1 matches 7 bases. Germline CDR1 reads SEHNR; CDR2 reads FQNEAQ (reference sequence). The ends lost 5 bases at V and 8 bases at J; junction bases unmatched: 5. CDR3 length: 12 amino acids. CDR3 in DNA: TGTGCCAGCAGCCCAGGGGGAGGAGGCTACACCTTC. It encodes CASSPGGGGYTF.

To note about this clone: At the DNA level, this CDR3 is encoded by other sequences in the same sample as well. The J gene is TRBJ1-1, the V gene TRBV6-1; D is possibly TRBD1 (5 bases). The germline V gene has CDR1 MNHNS and CDR2 SASEGT. Trimming pared 3 bases from V and 1 base from J, leaving 9 bases between. The CDR3 sequence is 14 residues long. The CDR3: CASSEWGTNTEAFF. The CDR3 DNA sequence: TGTGCCAGCAGTGAGTGGGGGACGAACACTGAAGCTTTCTTT.

The chain carries TRBV7-8 and TRBJ1-6, with a tentative D call TRBD1 (6 bases). V was cut by 5 bases and J by 8 bases, with 19 bases left in between. The CDR3 is 16 residues long. The germline gives CDR1 SGHVS, CDR2 FQNEAQ. This CDR3 reads CASSEGLAGVDSPLHF. The CDR3 coding sequence is TGTGCCAGCAGCGAAGGGTTGGCAGGGGTGGATTCACCCCTCCACTTT. Full variable domain (outside the CDR3, taken from reference TRBV7-8 and TRBJ1-6): GAGVSQSPRYKVAKRGQDVALRCDPISGHVSLFWYQQALGQGPEFLTYFQNEAQLDKSGLPSDRFFAERPEGSVSTLKIQRTQQEDSAVYLCASSEGLAGVDSPLHFGNGTRLTVT.

The CDR3 loop is CASRGSSGNTIYF. The CDR3, as DNA: TGTGCCAGCAGAGGTAGCTCTGGAAACACCATATATTTT. The rearrangement uses TRBV9 and TRBJ1-3; no firm D call. The CDR3 runs 13 residues. The V end was cut by 5 bases, the J end by 0 bases, with 6 bases between. Germline CDR1 is SGDLS and CDR2 is YYNGEE.

V is TRBV7-8 and J is TRBJ2-3; D is tentatively TRBD1 or TRBD2 (5 bases each). This CDR3 contains 14 residues. In germline, CDR1 is SGHVS, CDR2 FQNEAQ. V was clipped by 3 bases and J by 1 base, with 8 bases between them. The CDR3 sequence: CASSFTGRTDTQYF. The DNA of the CDR3 is TGTGCCAGCAGCTTTACGGGGCGCACAGATACGCAGTATTTT.